The rows below give T cell receptor beta chains drawn from one sample of a study of blood T cells in healthy people across ages. TCRdb analysed the 5' RACE reads with MiXCR anew, one entry per CDR3 protein. This sample has about 1.6 million distinct CDR3 sequences, with approximately 32% found just once. Source material: blood. Receptor source: a woman in her 30s in good health. Both conserved end residues are part of each CDR3. Each record gives: CDR3 length, V gene, CDR3 protein.

11 | TRBV2 | CAGSDYRNQYF
12 | TRBV10-2 | CASLWAYNEQFF
21 | TRBV14 | CASSLGTSGRPIWSSYNEQFF
13 | TRBV6-1 | CASSDEVGQPQHF
13 | TRBV6-4 | CASRKDRRYEQYF
17 | TRBV10-3 | CAISESARGGRNTEAFF
14 | TRBV5-1 | CASSGGSAYNEQFF
17 | TRBV5-4 | CASSRRTGALSSYEQYF
14 | TRBV5-1 | CASGDGEPTDTQYF
17 | TRBV7-2 | CASSPQYGGTKTYEQYF
11 | TRBV20-1 | CSASLDGTQYF
15 | TRBV7-9 | CASSLGRGTTSEQYF
16 | TRBV20-1 | CSARDRVAGGFYEQYF
14 | TRBV2 | CASSSVRGANVLTF
13 | TRBV7-2 | CASSSPRPDTQYF
16 | TRBV4-1 | CASSPFAGQTNTEAFF
15 | TRBV5-1 | CASSPDGQQNSPLHF
15 | TRBV12-5 | CASGLGDSYADTQYF
15 | TRBV4-1 | CASSHPGLDLNEQFF
16 | TRBV28 | CASSSWGAQPNTEAFF
20 | TRBV5-1 | CASSLWGGLAESRSYNEQFF
17 | TRBV5-1 | CASSPGSRDYSYNEQFF
14 | TRBV20-1 | CSAIGRSPYNEQYF
17 | TRBV27 | CASTTLSRDRVMYGYTF
14 | TRBV28 | CASSPDRRTDTQYF
13 | TRBV3-1 | CASSEGQGLTLHF
14 | TRBV5-5 | CASSFSREGEKLFF
14 | TRBV4-1 | CASSQVERGRAAFF
13 | TRBV20-1 | CSAISGYDNEQFF
11 | TRBV29-1 | CSVSLGYEQYF
15 | TRBV12-3/TRBV12-4 | CASSVGYRWSYGYTF
18 | TRBV4-2 | CASSPWEQGDGTNEKLFF
13 | TRBV7-3 | CASSSEGQYEQYF
15 | TRBV27 | CAGSLGTGANTEAFF
16 | TRBV12-3/TRBV12-4 | CASSPTRLGGRHTQYF
16 | TRBV7-2 | CASSFDRVSSNQPQHF
19 | TRBV7-9 | CASGFPGQGASGGRDEQFF
13 | TRBV20-1 | CSARGTGVYGYTF
15 | TRBV6-5 | CASSDDFNSIYEQYF
15 | TRBV18 | CASSPNRGLGTEAFF